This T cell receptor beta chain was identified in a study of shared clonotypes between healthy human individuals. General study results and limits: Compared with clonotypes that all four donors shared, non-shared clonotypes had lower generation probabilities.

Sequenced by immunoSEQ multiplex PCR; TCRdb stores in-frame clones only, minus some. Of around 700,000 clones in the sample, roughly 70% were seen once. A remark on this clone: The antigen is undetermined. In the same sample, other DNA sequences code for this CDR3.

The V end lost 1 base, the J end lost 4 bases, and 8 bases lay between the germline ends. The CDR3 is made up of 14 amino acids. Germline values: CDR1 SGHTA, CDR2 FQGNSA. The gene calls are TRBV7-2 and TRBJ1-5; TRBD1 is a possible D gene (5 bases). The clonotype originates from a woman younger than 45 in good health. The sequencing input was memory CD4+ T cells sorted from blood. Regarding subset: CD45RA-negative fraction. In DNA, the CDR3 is TGTGCCAGCAGCTTAGTAGGGGTAAATCAGCCCCAGCATTTT. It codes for CASSLVGVNQPQHF. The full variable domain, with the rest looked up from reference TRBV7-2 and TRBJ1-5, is GAGVSQSPSNKVTEKGKDVELRCDPISGHTALYWYRQSLGQGLEFLIYFQGNSAPDKSGLPSDRFSAERTGGSVSTLTIQRTQQEDSAVYLCASSLVGVNQPQHFGDGTRLSIL.